This T cell receptor beta chain was sequenced for a study of shared clonotypes between healthy human individuals. Across the whole study: Participating donors consisted of a couple of women and a few men aged 18 to 49.

All participating donors were Caucasian adults from Nashville, Tennessee. CD45RA-negative memory and CD45RA+ naive subsets were split from the CD4+ cells. At a deep level, the assay was run. Here immunoSEQ multiplex PCR was the method, and the copy in TCRdb shows in-frame clones only, minus some. The table shows roughly 1,500,000 clones, with 98% occurring only once. With 5 bases clipped from V and 4 bases from J, the junction kept 5 bases outside the gene matches. From germline, CDR1 is MDHEN and CDR2 SYDVKM. CDR3 size: 14 residues. This TCR came from a man aged 25-45 years in good health. The specimen was naive CD4+ T cells sorted from blood. Subset here: CD45RA+ positively selected. The chain combines TRBV28 with TRBJ1-3, with 7 bases that match TRBD1. The CDR3 sequence is CASSPLDRGNTIYF. For the CDR3, the DNA is TGTGCCAGCAGTCCCCTGGACAGGGGAAACACCATATATTTT.